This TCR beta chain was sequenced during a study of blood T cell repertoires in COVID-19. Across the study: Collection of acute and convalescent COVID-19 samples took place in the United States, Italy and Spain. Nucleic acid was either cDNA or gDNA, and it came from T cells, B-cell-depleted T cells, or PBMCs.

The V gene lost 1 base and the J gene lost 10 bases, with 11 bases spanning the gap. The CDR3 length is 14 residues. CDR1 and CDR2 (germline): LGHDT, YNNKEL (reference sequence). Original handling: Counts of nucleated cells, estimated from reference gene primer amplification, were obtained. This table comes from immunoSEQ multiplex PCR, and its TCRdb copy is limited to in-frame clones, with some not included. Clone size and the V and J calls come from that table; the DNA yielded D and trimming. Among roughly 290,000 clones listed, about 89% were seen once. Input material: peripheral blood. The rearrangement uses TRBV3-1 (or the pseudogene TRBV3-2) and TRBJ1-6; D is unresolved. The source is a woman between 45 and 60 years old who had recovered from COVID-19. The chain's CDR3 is CASSQVVGSSPLHF. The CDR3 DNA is TGTGCCAGCAGCCAAGTCGTCGGTAGCTCACCCCTCCACTTT.